The following is a T cell receptor beta chain sequence with its context. What it recognizes is unknown. This record belongs to a study of cytotoxic CD8 clonotypes in ibrutinib-treated CLL. Study-level background: Results showed 24 partial and 2 complete responses; following median around six years, 14 remained remitted, about 12 advanced.

Study outcomes and limitations: Having risen at ibrutinib response, clonality had fallen back toward baseline by progression. Sampling time points were not equivalent between sustained-remission and progressing patients. Public clonotypes were seen rarely and were contracted or stable on treatment.

Sequenced by immunoSEQ multiplex PCR; TCRdb stores in-frame clones only, minus some. The sample includes over 95,000 clones, more than 55% of them seen just once. The CDR3 length is 16 residues. The V gene lost 1 base and the J gene lost 2 bases, with 12 bases spanning the gap. CDR1 is MGHRA and CDR2 is YSYEKL in the germline V gene. The chain recombines TRBV4-1 with TRBJ2-1; possibly TRBD2 for D (5 bases). Sequencing used PBMCs, obtained after 24 months of ibrutinib treatment. This sequence originates from a human donor with chronic lymphocytic leukemia. Here the CDR3 DNA reads TGCGCCAGCAGCCAAGCCGGGGTCGGGGCCTACAATGAGCAGTTCTTC. Amino acids: CASSQAGVGAYNEQFF.